This TCR beta chain came from a study of radiotherapy plus CTLA-4 blockade in lung cancer. Background on the study: Patients showed objective responses in around a sixth of cases and disease control in less than 35%. Study-wide results and caveats: According to reports, early shifts in blood T cell clones, alongside interferon-beta, forecast response most accurately. Clones of tumor-derived TCRs expanded in blood after radiotherapy plus ipilimumab.

Concerning this clone: Its target is not known.

Measured with immunoSEQ multiplex PCR; TCRdb has only the in-frame clones, and not every one. The sample yields about 31,000 clones, 60% to 80% seen once. V was trimmed by 1 base and J by 7 bases, leaving 7 bases between them. The CDR3 is made up of 12 amino acids. Germline CDR1 is LGHNA and CDR2 is YNFKEQ. This specimen was peripheral blood, taken from a patient treated with radiotherapy plus ipilimumab. The clonotype originates from a human donor with non-small cell lung cancer who had stable disease on radiotherapy plus ipilimumab. V and J are TRBV4-2 and TRBJ1-1; D remains unclear. CDR3 amino acids: CASSQGESEAFF. The CDR3 region has the DNA TGTGCCAGCAGCCAAGGGGAAAGTGAAGCTTTCTTT.